The 9 T cell receptor beta chains listed next were all sequenced from one sample in a study of T-cell reconstitution after alpha-beta-depleted transplantation in children. Preparation of the TCRbeta library was carried out with unique molecular identifiers. TCRdb re-analysed the PCR reads in MiXCR, keeping a single row per CDR3 protein. Among 450,000 to 700,000 distinct CDR3 sequences listed, 25% to 30% were seen once. The sequences come from PBMCs, collected before TCRalphabeta/CD19-depleted stem cell transplant. These receptors were obtained from a boy younger than two with Wiskott-Aldrich syndrome, due to receive a stem cell transplant.

V and J are TRBV11-2 and TRBJ2-5; 8 bases agree with TRBD2. CDR1 and CDR2 from the germline V gene are SGHAT and FQNNGV. J was trimmed by 5 bases and V by 4 bases; bases with no gene match: 9. There are 15 residues in the CDR3. The CDR3 reads CASSSLAALGETQYF. DNA of the CDR3: TGTGCCAGCAGCTCACTAGCGGCCCTGGGGGAGACCCAGTACTTC.

This clonotype was counted many times. The chain links TRBV27 to TRBJ1-1; TRBD1 aligns across 8 bases. The length of the CDR3 is 13 residues. Germline V gene lookup returns CDR1 MNHEY and CDR2 SMNVEV (reference sequence). The J segment lost 5 bases and the V segment lost 6 bases, leaving 5 bases of the junction unmatched. CDR3 bases: TGTGCCAGCAGCCGACAGGGGCGAACTGAAGCTTTCTTT. It translates to CASSRQGRTEAFF.

A single count supports this clonotype. The rearrangement uses TRBV27 and TRBJ2-7, with TRBD2 identical over 7 bases. Looked up from germline, CDR1 is MNHEY and CDR2 is SMNVEV (reference sequence). The CDR3 extends over 15 amino acids. Trimming cost V 5 bases and J 2 bases; bases outside gene matches: 9. CDR3 region: CASSPLSGIPYEQYF. In DNA, the CDR3 is TGTGCCAGCAGTCCCCTCAGCGGGATCCCCTACGAGCAGTACTTC.

The chain combines TRBV20-1 with TRBJ2-1; maybe TRBD1 (5 bases). Trimming cost V 3 bases and J 3 bases, with 12 bases left between them. The CDR3 runs 14 residues. CDR1 is DFQATT and CDR2 is SNEGSKA in the germline V gene (reference sequence). As DNA, the CDR3 is TGCAGTGCTAGGGGGCTTGGTCGCTACAATGAGCAGTTCTTC. As protein: CSARGLGRYNEQFF.

This clonotype has a handful of counts. The rearrangement joins TRBV20-1 to TRBJ2-3, with 9 nucleotides matching TRBD2. The CDR3 spans 13 residues. The germline CDR1 and CDR2 sequences are DFQATT and SNEGSKA (reference sequence). The junction had 5 bases not matched to a gene; V was cut back by 6 bases and J by 4 bases. The CDR3 protein is CSASSGSADTQYF. The CDR3 DNA is TGCAGTGCCAGTAGCGGGAGTGCAGATACGCAGTATTTT.

CDR3 in amino acids: CASRRTVNTGELFF. CDR3 in DNA: TGCGCCAGCAGAAGGACAGTCAACACCGGGGAGCTGTTTTTT. The chain links TRBV5-1 to TRBJ2-2; maybe TRBD1 (6 bases). The germline CDR1 and CDR2 sequences are SGHRS and YFSETQ. This CDR3 comprises 14 residues. Trimming shortened V by 5 bases and J by 2 bases, and 10 bases separated the two germline ends.

CDR3 DNA: TGCGCCAGCAGCCCTTCGACTAGCGGGAGGGCCGTTGAGCAGTTCTTC. This codes for CASSPSTSGRAVEQFF. The rearrangement uses TRBV5-1 and TRBJ2-1, with 14 positions matching TRBD2. Germline CDR1 reads SGHRS; CDR2 reads YFSETQ. The CDR3 spans 16 residues. After removal of 4 bases from V and 9 bases from J, the junction contained 9 bases not matched to a gene.

The table lists this clonotype with a few counts. This sequence joins TRBV10-3 and TRBJ2-7, with 10 positions matching TRBD2. Germline V gene lookup returns CDR1 ENHRY and CDR2 SYGVKD. There are 16 residues in the CDR3. The V gene end was trimmed by 6 bases and the J gene end by 5 bases; junction bases not matched to a gene: 13. CDR3 sequence: CAIRKNKAGGDNEQYF. The CDR3 region has the DNA TGTGCCATCAGAAAGAACAAAGCGGGAGGGGACAACGAGCAGTACTTC.

This clonotype occurred a few times. The chain is built from TRBV24-1 and TRBJ2-1; 13 nucleotides align to TRBD2. J was trimmed by 6 bases and V by 3 bases; bases with no gene match: 4. The CDR3 totals 16 residues. Germline CDR1 KGHDR, CDR2 SFDVKD. The CDR3 DNA is TGTGCCACCAGTGATACCGGACTAGCGGGAGCCAATGAGCAGTTCTTC. Translation: CATSDTGLAGANEQFF.